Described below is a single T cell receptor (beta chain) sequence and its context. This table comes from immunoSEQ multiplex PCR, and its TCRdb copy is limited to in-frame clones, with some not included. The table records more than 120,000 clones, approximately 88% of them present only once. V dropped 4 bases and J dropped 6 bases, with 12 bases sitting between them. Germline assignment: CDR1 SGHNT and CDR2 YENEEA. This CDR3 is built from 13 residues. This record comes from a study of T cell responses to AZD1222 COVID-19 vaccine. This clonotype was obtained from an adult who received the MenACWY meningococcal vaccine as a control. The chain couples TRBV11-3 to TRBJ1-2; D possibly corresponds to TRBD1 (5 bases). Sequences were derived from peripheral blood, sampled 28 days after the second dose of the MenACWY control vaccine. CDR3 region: CASSSRGGHGYTF. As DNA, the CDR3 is TGTGCCAGCAGCTCCCGCGGGGGTCATGGCTACACCTTC.